The 32 T cell receptor beta chains reported below all come from one sample, sequenced in a study of control samples from healthy donors and cancer patients. Assay used: immunoSEQ multiplex PCR; TCRdb lists only in-frame clones, some missing. The sample records around 110,000 clones, approximately 93% being singletons. What was sequenced was blood. These receptor sequences come from a man aged 30 to 39 in good health.

V usage is TRBV5-1 and J usage is TRBJ1-3; D is undetermined. V lost 6 bases to trimming and J lost 1 base, with 2 bases between them. Germline CDR1 is SGHRS and CDR2 is YFSETQ. This CDR3 is built from 11 residues. The CDR3 protein is CASMSGNTIYF. The CDR3 DNA reads TGCGCCAGCATGTCTGGAAACACCATATATTTT.

V is TRBV3-1 (or the pseudogene TRBV3-2) and J is TRBJ1-1; D is ambiguous. V shed 1 base and J shed 5 bases, with 8 bases lying between them. Germline values: CDR1 LGHDT, CDR2 YNNKEL (reference sequence). The CDR3 contains 13 residues. In DNA, the CDR3 is TGTGCCAGCAGCCAAGGGTTGCGGACTGAAGCTTTCTTT. It yields the protein CASSQGLRTEAFF.

The genes are TRBV18 and TRBJ1-1; weak D call: TRBD1 (6 bases). V shed 3 bases and J shed 3 bases, with 14 bases lying between them. The germline CDR1 and CDR2 sequences are KGHSH and LQKENI. The CDR3 length is 15 residues. CDR3 in amino acids: CASSPARQADTEAFF. The CDR3 DNA reads TGTGCCAGCTCACCCGCCCGACAGGCCGACACTGAAGCTTTCTTT.

This rearrangement joins TRBV6-7 to TRBJ2-7; D may be TRBD1 (6 bases). TRBV6-7 is classed as an ORF, of uncertain function. The V gene lost 2 bases and the J gene lost 2 bases, with 13 bases spanning the gap. CDR3 length equals 15 residues. The CDR3 loop reads CASSYGWTEPYEQYF. The DNA for the CDR3 is TGTGCCAGCAGTTACGGTTGGACAGAGCCCTACGAGCAGTACTTC.

V gene TRBV12-3 or TRBV12-4 combines with J gene TRBJ2-5; 7 bases line up with TRBD2. With V trimmed by 6 bases and J by 5 bases, 6 bases remained unmatched. The length of the CDR3 is 13 residues. CDR3 loop: CASRTSLRETQYF. In DNA, the CDR3 is TGTGCCAGCAGGACTAGCCTCCGGGAGACCCAGTACTTC.

V and J are TRBV30 and TRBJ2-2; maybe TRBD2 (5 bases). V lost 3 bases and J 2 bases, leaving 7 bases between the germline ends. CDR1 and CDR2 from the germline V gene are GTSNPN and SVGIG (reference sequence). This CDR3 has 13 residues. Here the CDR3 reads CAWRRGNTGELFF. The CDR3 DNA is TGTGCCTGGAGACGGGGAAACACCGGGGAGCTGTTTTTT.

The gene calls are TRBV27 and TRBJ2-2; no clear D gene. The CDR3 extends over 19 amino acids. V was shortened by 6 bases and J by 4 bases, with 27 bases between the two germline ends. Germline V gene lookup returns CDR1 MNHEY and CDR2 SMNVEV (reference sequence). CDR3 in DNA: TGTGCCAGCAGCTTTCCATTACCGGGCCGAAGGCCTAGCACCGGGGAGCTGTTTTTT. Translation: CASSFPLPGRRPSTGELFF.

The V gene is TRBV27, the J gene TRBJ1-6; D is ambiguous. Germline loops: CDR1 MNHEY, CDR2 SMNVEV (reference sequence). V was pared by 8 bases and J by 10 bases, with 18 bases between. The CDR3 is 14 amino acids. The CDR3: CASRPTAVQSPLHF. The CDR3 DNA reads as TGTGCCAGCCGCCCTACGGCAGTTCAATCACCCCTCCACTTT.

This clone was observed once. The chain couples TRBV21-1 to TRBJ2-7; no check of the table's D call, TRBD2, against the DNA was made. TRBV21-1 is an annotated pseudogene. This CDR3 has 15 amino acids. Written as DNA, the CDR3 is TGTGCCAGCAGCCCGATTTGGGGGGTTTCCTACGAGCAGTACGTC. It yields the protein CASSPIWGVSYEQYV.

J is TRBJ1-4 and V is TRBV19; 8 bases align to TRBD1. From germline, CDR1 is LNHDA and CDR2 SQIVND (reference sequence). The CDR3 has 15 residues. The junction had 9 bases not matched to a gene; V was cut back by 9 bases and J by 3 bases. The CDR3 region is CASTDREYANEKLFF. CDR3 nucleotide sequence: TGTGCCAGCACGGACAGGGAATACGCTAATGAAAAACTGTTTTTT.

The rearrangement uses TRBV5-6 and TRBJ1-2; 10 nucleotides match TRBD1. Germline-derived CDR1 and CDR2 are SGHDT and YYEEEE. This CDR3 is 16 amino acids long. V shed 6 bases and J 5 bases; nucleotides not matched to a gene: 13. CDR3 protein: CASTPPGQGDGYGYTF. The CDR3 coding sequence is TGTGCCAGCACCCCCCCCGGACAGGGGGATGGGTATGGCTACACCTTC. Complete variable domain (other parts from reference TRBV5-6 and TRBJ1-2): DAGVTQSPTHLIKTRGQQVTLRCSPKSGHDTVSWYQQALGQGPQFIFQYYEEEERQRGNFPDRFSGHQFPNYSSELNVNALLLGDSALYLCASTPPGQGDGYGYTFGSGTRLTVV.

The V gene is TRBV6-5, the J gene TRBJ1-5; 7 nucleotides line up with TRBD1. CDR1 MNHEY and CDR2 SVGAGI come from the germline V gene. Germline trimming cut 5 bases from V and 2 bases from J; bases unmatched to any gene: 3. The CDR3 sequence is 14 residues long. The CDR3 here is CASSPRGGNQPQHF. In DNA, the CDR3 is TGTGCCAGCAGTCCCAGGGGGGGCAATCAGCCCCAGCATTTT.

The chain has TRBV2 and TRBJ1-3, with TRBD1 identical over 7 bases. Trimming cost V 5 bases and J 3 bases; bases outside gene matches: 7. Germline CDR1 and CDR2: SNHLY and FYNNEI. The CDR3 is 15 residues long. Here the CDR3 reads CASSQQGRFGNTIYF. CDR3 nucleotide sequence: TGTGCCAGCAGTCAACAGGGGAGGTTTGGAAACACCATATATTTT.

This rearrangement joins TRBV7-9 to TRBJ1-2; D gene ambiguous. This CDR3 is built from 15 residues. The V gene's germline CDR1 is SEHNR and CDR2 FQNEAQ (reference sequence). The germline V and J ends were trimmed by 5 bases and 4 bases, with 17 bases remaining between them. The chain's CDR3 is CASSDALSGSYGYTF. Written as DNA, the CDR3 is TGTGCCAGCAGCGATGCGCTCAGTGGTAGCTATGGCTACACCTTC.

The rearrangement uses TRBV5-6 and TRBJ2-3; D is undetermined. Germline CDR1 is SGHDT and CDR2 is YYEEEE. The CDR3 totals 13 residues. Trimming removed 0 bases from V and 4 bases from J, with 6 bases in between. The CDR3 loop reads CASSLDRSDTQYF. The CDR3 nucleotides read TGTGCCAGCAGCTTGGATCGATCAGATACGCAGTATTTT.

A note on this clone: At one end, the junction sequence differs from germline, possibly due to a read error. V is TRBV7-6 and J is TRBJ1-5, with D perhaps matching TRBD1 (6 bases). Germline V CDR1 and CDR2: SGHVS, FNYEAQ. The CDR3 has 16 residues. This CDR3 reads CASSLAGTISNQPQHF. In DNA, the CDR3 is TGTGCCAGCAGCCTAGCGGGGACAATTAGCAATCAGCCCCAGCATTTT.

This chain uses TRBV2 with TRBJ2-7; D may be TRBD1 or TRBD2 (5 bases each). This CDR3 has 13 residues. V lost 5 bases and J 3 bases, leaving 11 bases between the germline ends. The germline V gene has CDR1 SNHLY and CDR2 FYNNEI. In DNA, the CDR3 is TGTGCCAGCAGTTTCAGGGAGATCTACGAGCAGTACGTC. This encodes CASSFREIYEQYV.

The count of this clone is one. The chain couples TRBV19 to TRBJ1-5; D is perhaps TRBD1 (5 bases). V was pared by 7 bases and J by 3 bases, with 19 bases between. The CDR3 covers 16 residues. CDR1 and CDR2 (germline): LNHDA, SQIVND (reference sequence). CDR3 DNA: TGTGCCAGTACCCCATTTGGGGGGACCTCCAATCAGCCCCAGCATTTT. Amino acid sequence: CASTPFGGTSNQPQHF. Combining the CDR3 with reference TRBV19 and TRBJ1-5 gives the whole variable domain DGGITQSPKYLFRKEGQNVTLSCEQNLNHDAMYWYRQDPGQGLRLIYYSQIVNDFQKGDIAEGYSVSREKKESFPLTVTSAQKNPTAFYLCASTPFGGTSNQPQHFGDGTRLSIL.

The chain uses TRBV4-1 and TRBJ1-1; TRBD1 might be the D (5 bases). The germline V gene has CDR1 MGHRA and CDR2 YSYEKL. This CDR3 is built from 15 residues. The V end lost 4 bases, the J end lost 2 bases, and 14 bases lay between the germline ends. DNA of the CDR3: TGCGCCAGCAGCCCAACCGGGGCCCCCAACACTGAAGCTTTCTTT. Translating gives CASSPTGAPNTEAFF.

The CDR3 DNA reads TGTGCCAGCAGCCCCCGGGACAGGGGAGGAGGAGGCTACACCTTC. As protein: CASSPRDRGGGGYTF. This sequence joins TRBV3-1 (or the pseudogene TRBV3-2) and TRBJ1-2; 10 bases are a match to TRBD1. The CDR3 sequence is 15 residues long. The V and J ends lost 4 bases and 8 bases, in that order; junction bases with no gene match: 10. Germline CDR1 LGHDT, CDR2 YNNKEL (reference sequence).

The V and J genes are TRBV24-1 and TRBJ2-3; a possible D gene is TRBD2 (5 bases). The CDR3 loop spans 13 amino acids. Per the germline V gene, CDR1 is KGHDR and CDR2 is SFDVKD. Trimming stripped 9 bases from V and 1 base from J, with 10 bases between. CDR3 coding DNA: TGTGCCACCGCGGGCTTAGGCACAGATACGCAGTATTTT. As protein: CATAGLGTDTQYF.

The rearrangement uses TRBV2 and TRBJ1-1; the match to TRBD1 covers 8 bases. The junction had 4 bases not matched to a gene; V was cut back by 6 bases and J by 4 bases. The germline V gene has CDR1 SNHLY and CDR2 FYNNEI. The CDR3 covers 13 residues. This CDR3 is CASSRTGFTEAFF. The CDR3 region has the DNA TGTGCCAGCAGCAGGACAGGGTTCACTGAAGCTTTCTTT.

This clone appeared a few times. Germline is not matched at one junction end, which may reflect a read error. This chain connects TRBV6-6 to TRBJ1-3, with 9 bases lining up with TRBD1. This CDR3 has 17 residues. CDR1 and CDR2 (germline): MNHNY, SVGAGI (reference sequence). The CDR3 DNA reads TGTGCCAGCAGTCTCGACAGGGGGGCGTCAATTGGAGACACCATATATTTT. As protein: CASSLDRGASIGDTIYF.

The chain joins TRBV6-5 to TRBJ2-3; 9 bases are a match to TRBD2. V dropped 6 bases and J dropped 3; count of bases not matched to a gene: 7. In germline, CDR1 is MNHEY, CDR2 SVGAGI. The CDR3 totals 15 residues. CDR3 bases: TGTGCCAGCAGACGGGCTAGCGGGGAGACAGATACGCAGTATTTT. Translating it yields CASRRASGETDTQYF.

The V call is TRBV6-5, the J call TRBJ1-2, with D maybe TRBD1 (6 bases). The CDR3 contains 13 residues. Per the germline V gene, CDR1 is MNHEY and CDR2 is SVGAGI. V lost 6 bases and J lost 4, with 12 bases in between. CDR3 region: CASSPRQVYGYTF. The CDR3 coding sequence is TGTGCCAGCAGCCCAAGACAGGTCTATGGCTACACCTTC.

This chain uses TRBV24-1 with TRBJ2-3, with 8 bases matching TRBD2. J gave up 2 bases and V 10 bases, and 10 bases lay outside the gene matches. Germline CDR1 reads KGHDR; CDR2 reads SFDVKD. The CDR3 spans 15 residues. For the CDR3, the DNA is TGTGCCACAGGGGGACTAGGGGGGTCCACAGATACGCAGTATTTT. The encoded protein is CATGGLGGSTDTQYF.

This chain joins TRBV4-2 and TRBJ2-5; TRBD2 matches 9 bases. Germline lookup yields CDR1 LGHNA and CDR2 YNFKEQ. After removal of 4 bases from V and 4 bases from J, the junction contained 13 bases not matched to a gene. The length of the CDR3 is 17 residues. The CDR3 is CASSPGGAGGPGETQYF. The CDR3 nucleotides are TGTGCCAGCAGCCCCGGGGGGGCGGGGGGGCCAGGAGAGACCCAGTACTTC.

Notes on this clone: Germline and junction disagree at one end, which may indicate a read error. The gene calls are TRBV5-6 and TRBJ2-4; D may be TRBD2 (5 bases). From germline, CDR1 is SGHDT and CDR2 YYEEEE. This CDR3 comprises 16 residues. The CDR3 DNA follows: TGTGCCAGCAACTTGGCGACGGAGGAAGCCAAAAACATTCAGTACTTC. This gives the protein CASNLATEEAKNIQYF.

The DNA for the CDR3 is TGTGCCAGCAGTTTAAATTCACAGGGGGCAGGAACTGAAGCTTTCTTT. Its translation: CASSLNSQGAGTEAFF. V gene TRBV28 combines with J gene TRBJ1-1; the match to TRBD1 covers 9 bases. V lost 2 bases and J lost 5; bases outside the gene matches: 9. CDR1 is MDHEN, CDR2 SYDVKM, per germline. This CDR3 region has 16 residues.

V gene TRBV7-9 combines with J gene TRBJ1-2; TRBD1 might be the D (5 bases). Germline values: CDR1 SEHNR, CDR2 FQNEAQ (reference sequence). V was trimmed by 3 bases and J by 8 bases, leaving 19 bases between them. The CDR3 spans 15 residues. CDR3 amino acids: CASSLGTGPVGGYTF. CDR3 DNA sequence: TGTGCCAGCAGCTTGGGGACGGGGCCGGTCGGGGGCTACACCTTC. Complete variable domain (other parts from reference TRBV7-9 and TRBJ1-2): DTGVSQNPRHKITKRGQNVTFRCDPISEHNRLYWYRQTLGQGPEFLTYFQNEAQLEKSRLLSDRFSAERPKGSFSTLEIQRTEQGDSAMYLCASSLGTGPVGGYTFGSGTRLTVV.

The chain couples TRBV7-8 to TRBJ2-6; D ambiguous. Germline V lookup: CDR1 SGHVS, CDR2 FQNEAQ. The CDR3 consists of 15 residues. V was clipped by 3 bases and J by 0 bases, with 6 bases between them. The chain's CDR3 is CASSFSISGANVLTF. CDR3 sequence (DNA): TGTGCCAGCAGCTTTTCCATCTCTGGGGCCAACGTCCTGACTTTC.

This chain uses TRBV19 with TRBJ1-6; 8 bases match TRBD1. CDR1 and CDR2 (germline): LNHDA, SQIVND (reference sequence). V lost 9 bases, J lost 7 bases, and 2 bases stayed unmatched. The CDR3 consists of 12 residues. The DNA for the CDR3 is TGTGCCAGCAGGACAGGGAATTCACCCCTCCACTTT. Translated, it gives CASRTGNSPLHF.